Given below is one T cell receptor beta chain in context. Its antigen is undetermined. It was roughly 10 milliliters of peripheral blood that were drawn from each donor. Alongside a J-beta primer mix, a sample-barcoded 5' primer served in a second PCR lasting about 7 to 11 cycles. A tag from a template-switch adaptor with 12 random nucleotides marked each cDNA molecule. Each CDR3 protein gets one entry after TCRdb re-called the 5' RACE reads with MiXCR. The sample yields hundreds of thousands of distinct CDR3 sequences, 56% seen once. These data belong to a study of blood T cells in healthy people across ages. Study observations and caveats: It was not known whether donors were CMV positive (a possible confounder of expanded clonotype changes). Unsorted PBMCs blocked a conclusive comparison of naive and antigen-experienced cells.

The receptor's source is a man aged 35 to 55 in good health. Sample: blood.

CDR3 residues: CSASPQGVNEKLFF. The DNA of the CDR3 is TGCAGTGCTAGTCCGCAGGGGGTGAATGAAAAACTGTTTTTT. The chain combines TRBV20-1 with TRBJ1-4; 7 bases are a match to TRBD1. Unmatched junction bases numbered 6, after V lost 3 bases and J lost 5 bases. Germline-derived CDR1 and CDR2 are DFQATT and SNEGSKA (reference sequence). The CDR3 runs 14 residues.